This T cell receptor beta chain is drawn from a study of blood T cell repertoires in COVID-19. Overall study context: Samples of COVID-19 (acute and convalescent) were obtained from the United States, Italy and Spain. Sample material is recorded as cDNA or gDNA derived from T cells, B-cell-depleted T cells, or PBMCs.

The CDR3 spans 16 residues. Germline CDR1 is LGHDT and CDR2 is YNNKEL (reference sequence). Trimming removed 4 bases at V and 0 bases at J, with 14 bases between. How the authors handled the data: Reference gene primer amplification gave estimated nucleated cell counts. Profiling relied on immunoSEQ multiplex PCR, and the TCRdb table lists in-frame clones only, not all of them. V, J and clone size are those of that table, while D and trimming were read from the DNA. The sample shows over 50,000 clones, around 90% of them seen only once. This TCR was recovered from a human donor in a cohort sampled during active COVID-19. The chain has TRBV3-1 (or the pseudogene TRBV3-2) and TRBJ2-3; D is perhaps TRBD1 (6 bases). Sequencing was done on a sample of peripheral blood. CDR3 region: CASSPKQGMSTDTQYF. CDR3 bases: TGTGCCAGCAGCCCGAAACAGGGTATGAGCACAGATACGCAGTATTTT.